This T cell receptor (beta chain) came from a study of cytomegalovirus exposure and HLA in healthy donors. Primers included in the PCR were 60 Vbeta and 13 Jbeta primers. Clones were sequenced by immunoSEQ multiplex PCR, and TCRdb holds only the in-frame ones, with some missing. The sample includes 100,000 to 150,000 clones, roughly 71% seen only once; the top ten take under 6.5%. In the case of this clone: Its cognate antigen is unknown.

This CDR3 region has 14 residues. Germline V CDR1 and CDR2: SGHRS, YFSETQ. V dropped 4 bases and J dropped 3 bases, with 12 bases sitting between them. Study findings and constraints: Listed as cytomegalovirus-associated were approximately 160 TCR beta chains. Analysis performed later showed TCR beta chains linked to HLA being more clonally expanded than equally common others. Researchers reportedly found TCR beta sequences accurately predicted most subjects' HLA-A and HLA-B alleles.

Sequences were obtained from PBMCs. The chain joins TRBV5-1 to TRBJ2-3; TRBD2 is a possible D gene (6 bases). The clonotype was recovered from a woman aged 50 to 60 in good health and CMV-seropositive. The CDR3 region has the DNA TGCGCCAGCAGCCAGTCGGGGGAAACAGATACGCAGTATTTT. It translates to CASSQSGETDTQYF. Drawing the rest from reference TRBV5-1 and TRBJ2-3, the complete variable domain is KAGVTQTPRYLIKTRGQQVTLSCSPISGHRSVSWYQQTPGQGLQFLFEYFSETQRNKGNFPGRFSGRQFSNSRSEMNVSTLELGDSALYLCASSQSGETDTQYFGPGTRLTVL.